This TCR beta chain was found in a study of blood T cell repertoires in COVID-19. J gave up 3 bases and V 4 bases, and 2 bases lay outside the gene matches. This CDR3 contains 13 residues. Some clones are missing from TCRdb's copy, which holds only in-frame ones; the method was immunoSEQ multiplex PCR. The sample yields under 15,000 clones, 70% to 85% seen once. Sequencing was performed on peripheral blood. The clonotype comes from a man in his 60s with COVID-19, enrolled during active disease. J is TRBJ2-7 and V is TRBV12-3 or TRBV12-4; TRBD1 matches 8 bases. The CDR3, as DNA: TGTGCCAGCAGTTCCGGACAGGGCTACGAGCAGTACTTC. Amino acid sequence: CASSSGQGYEQYF.